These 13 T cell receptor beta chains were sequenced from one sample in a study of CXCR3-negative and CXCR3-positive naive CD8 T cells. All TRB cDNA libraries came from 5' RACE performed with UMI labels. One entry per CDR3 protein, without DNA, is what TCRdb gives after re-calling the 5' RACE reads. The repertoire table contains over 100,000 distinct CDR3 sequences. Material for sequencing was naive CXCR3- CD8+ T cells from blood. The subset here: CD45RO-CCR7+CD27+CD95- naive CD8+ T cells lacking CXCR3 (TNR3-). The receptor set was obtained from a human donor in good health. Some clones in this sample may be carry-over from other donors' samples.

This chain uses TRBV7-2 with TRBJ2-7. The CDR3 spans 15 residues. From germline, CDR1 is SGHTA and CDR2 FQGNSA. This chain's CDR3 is CASSLEVFGFREQYF.

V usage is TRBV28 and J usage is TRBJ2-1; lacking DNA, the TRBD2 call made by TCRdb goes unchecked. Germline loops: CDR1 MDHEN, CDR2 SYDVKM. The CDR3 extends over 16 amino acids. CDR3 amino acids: CASSLLYGRAGNEQFF.

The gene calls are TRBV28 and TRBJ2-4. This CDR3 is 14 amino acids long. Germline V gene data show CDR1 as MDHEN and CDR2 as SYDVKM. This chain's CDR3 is CASSTGLVKNIQYF.

The CDR3: CASSQDGPPLEETQYF. This rearrangement joins TRBV4-1 to TRBJ2-5; TCRdb designates TRBD1, a call that cannot be tested without DNA. This CDR3 has 16 residues. The V gene's germline CDR1 is MGHRA and CDR2 YSYEKL.

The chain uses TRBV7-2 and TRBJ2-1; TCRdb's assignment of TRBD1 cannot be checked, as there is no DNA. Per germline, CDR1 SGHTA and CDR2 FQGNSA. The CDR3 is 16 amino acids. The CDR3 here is CASSLSGGLSYNEQFF.

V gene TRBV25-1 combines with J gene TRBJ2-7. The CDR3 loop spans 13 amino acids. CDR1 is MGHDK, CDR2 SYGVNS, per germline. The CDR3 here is CASTVGGYYEQYF.

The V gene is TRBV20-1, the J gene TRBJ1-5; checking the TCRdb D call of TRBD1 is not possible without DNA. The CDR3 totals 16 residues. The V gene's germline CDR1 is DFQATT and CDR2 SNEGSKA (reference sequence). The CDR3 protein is CSARDRGMYSNQPQHF.

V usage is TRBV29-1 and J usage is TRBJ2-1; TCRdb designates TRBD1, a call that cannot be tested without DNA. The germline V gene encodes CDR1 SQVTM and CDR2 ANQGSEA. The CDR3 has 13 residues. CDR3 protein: CSGGQGGYNEQFF.

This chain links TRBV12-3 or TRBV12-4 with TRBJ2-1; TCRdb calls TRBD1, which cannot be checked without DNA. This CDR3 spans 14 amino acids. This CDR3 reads CASSLGGGYNEQFF.

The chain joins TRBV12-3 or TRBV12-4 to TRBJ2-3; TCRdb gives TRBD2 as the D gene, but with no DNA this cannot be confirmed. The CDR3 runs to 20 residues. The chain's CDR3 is CASSPHRGLAGGPKKDTQYF.

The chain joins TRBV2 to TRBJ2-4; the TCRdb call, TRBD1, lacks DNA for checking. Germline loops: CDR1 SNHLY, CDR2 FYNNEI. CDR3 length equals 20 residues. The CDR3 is CASSDSGTRQRSSAKNIQYF. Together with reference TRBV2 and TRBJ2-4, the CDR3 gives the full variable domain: EPEVTQTPSHQVTQMGQEVILRCVPISNHLYFYWYRQILGQKVEFLVSFYNNEISEKSEIFDDQFSVERPDGSNFTLKIRSTKLEDSAMYFCASSDSGTRQRSSAKNIQYFGAGTRLSVL.

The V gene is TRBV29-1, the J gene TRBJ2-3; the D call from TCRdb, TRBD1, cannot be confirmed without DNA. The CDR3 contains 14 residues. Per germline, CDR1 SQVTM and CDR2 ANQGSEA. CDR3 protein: CSVHPGVVADTQYF.

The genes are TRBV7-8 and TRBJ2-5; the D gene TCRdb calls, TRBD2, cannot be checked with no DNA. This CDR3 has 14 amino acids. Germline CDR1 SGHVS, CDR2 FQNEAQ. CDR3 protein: CASSLLRGEETQYF.